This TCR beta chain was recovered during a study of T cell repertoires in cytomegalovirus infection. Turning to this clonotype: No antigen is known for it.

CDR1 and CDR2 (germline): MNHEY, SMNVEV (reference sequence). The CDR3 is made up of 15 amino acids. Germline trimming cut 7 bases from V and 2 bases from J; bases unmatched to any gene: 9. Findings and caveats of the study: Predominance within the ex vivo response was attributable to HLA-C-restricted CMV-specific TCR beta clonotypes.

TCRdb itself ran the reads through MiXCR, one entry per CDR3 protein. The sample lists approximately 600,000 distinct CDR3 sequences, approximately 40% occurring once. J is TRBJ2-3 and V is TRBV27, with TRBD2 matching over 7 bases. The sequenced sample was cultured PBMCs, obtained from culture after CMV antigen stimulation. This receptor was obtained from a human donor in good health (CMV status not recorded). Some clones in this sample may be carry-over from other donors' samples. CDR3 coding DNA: TGTGCCAGCACCCCCTGGGGGGGAAACACAGATACGCAGTATTTT. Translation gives CASTPWGGNTDTQYF.